Listed below are T cell receptor beta chains from one sample, sequenced in a study of cytomegalovirus exposure and HLA in healthy donors. Sequencing used immunoSEQ multiplex PCR; TCRdb keeps in-frame clones, though not all of them. Of about 140,000 clones listed, roughly two thirds were seen once; the top ten hold 1.3%. The sample consisted of PBMCs. All receptors come from a woman in her thirties or forties in good health and CMV-seronegative. Each CDR3 is given with its conserved first and last residue.

CDR3 length: 17; J gene: TRBJ2-2; V gene: TRBV4-1; CDR3 protein: CASSQRSSGGTTGELFF
CDR3 length: 17; J gene: TRBJ1-4; V gene: TRBV4-3; CDR3 protein: CASSHRQGADSSEKLFF
CDR3 length: 16; J gene: TRBJ2-2; V gene: TRBV11-2; CDR3 protein: CASSLLAGGNTGELFF
CDR3 length: 15; J gene: TRBJ1-1; V gene: TRBV6-6; CDR3 protein: CASRKPGTGNTEAFF
CDR3 length: 16; J gene: TRBJ1-4; V gene: TRBV19; CDR3 protein: CASRPTMDRDGEKLFF
CDR3 length: 15; J gene: TRBJ1-5; V gene: TRBV2; CDR3 protein: CASREDGDSNQPQHF
CDR3 length: 16; J gene: TRBJ1-1; V gene: TRBV5-1; CDR3 protein: CASSPDILLMNTEAFF
CDR3 length: 15; J gene: TRBJ2-7; V gene: TRBV6-5; CDR3 protein: CASSPNPDNLYEQYF
CDR3 length: 14; J gene: TRBJ2-1; V gene: TRBV4-2; CDR3 protein: CASSQGTASTEQFF
CDR3 length: 10; J gene: TRBJ1-4; V gene: TRBV2; CDR3 protein: CASSSGGLFF
CDR3 length: 16; J gene: TRBJ2-2; V gene: TRBV9; CDR3 protein: CASSVAMLTNTGELFF
CDR3 length: 13; J gene: TRBJ2-3; V gene: TRBV2; CDR3 protein: CASSRQGTDTQYF
CDR3 length: 17; J gene: TRBJ2-4; V gene: TRBV27; CDR3 protein: CASSLKGPGLAKNIQYF
CDR3 length: 14; J gene: TRBJ2-1; V gene: TRBV27; CDR3 protein: CASSRTPGENEQFF
CDR3 length: 16; J gene: TRBJ1-1; V gene: TRBV18; CDR3 protein: CASSPSLGRLNTEAFF
CDR3 length: 13; J gene: TRBJ1-2; V gene: TRBV28; CDR3 protein: CASIGTGDYGYTF
CDR3 length: 15; J gene: TRBJ1-1; V gene: TRBV5-1; CDR3 protein: CASSDPQGTNTEAFF
CDR3 length: 15; J gene: TRBJ2-3; V gene: TRBV6-1; CDR3 protein: CASSRSGSRTDTQYF
CDR3 length: 14; J gene: TRBJ1-6; V gene: TRBV5-4; CDR3 protein: CASSLGQNNSPLHF
CDR3 length: 18; J gene: TRBJ2-1; V gene: TRBV11-1; CDR3 protein: CASSSEFGGTSSYNEQFF
CDR3 length: 14; J gene: TRBJ2-2; V gene: TRBV5-1; CDR3 protein: CASSQGQNTGELFF
CDR3 length: 20; J gene: TRBJ2-1; V gene: TRBV5-4; CDR3 protein: CASSSDRLAGGIRGVNEQFF
CDR3 length: 15; J gene: TRBJ2-2; V gene: TRBV25-1; CDR3 protein: CASSVGQGNTGELFF
CDR3 length: 12; J gene: TRBJ1-4; V gene: TRBV28; CDR3 protein: CASTDRGEKLFF
CDR3 length: 14; J gene: TRBJ2-1; V gene: TRBV28; CDR3 protein: CASSLGGGANEQFF
CDR3 length: 15; J gene: TRBJ1-4; V gene: TRBV11-2; CDR3 protein: CASRFWGRGDEKLFF
CDR3 length: 12; J gene: TRBJ1-3; V gene: TRBV10-3; CDR3 protein: CASRTGGDTIYF
CDR3 length: 16; J gene: TRBJ2-3; V gene: TRBV25-1; CDR3 protein: CASRGGAGGRTDTQYF
CDR3 length: 14; J gene: TRBJ1-2; V gene: TRBV28; CDR3 protein: CASSSRQGHYGYTF
CDR3 length: 13; J gene: TRBJ2-7; V gene: TRBV27; CDR3 protein: CASSLQGSYEQYF
CDR3 length: 13; J gene: TRBJ1-5; V gene: TRBV27; CDR3 protein: CASSLSPVAAQHF
CDR3 length: 17; J gene: TRBJ2-1; V gene: TRBV9; CDR3 protein: CASSVGMGGDSYNEQFF
CDR3 length: 14; J gene: TRBJ2-7; V gene: TRBV9; CDR3 protein: CASSVASDTYEQYF
CDR3 length: 14; J gene: TRBJ1-1; V gene: TRBV4-1; CDR3 protein: CASSHNSMNTEAFF
CDR3 length: 13; J gene: TRBJ2-3; V gene: TRBV5-1; CDR3 protein: CASSLTSTDTQYF
CDR3 length: 14; J gene: TRBJ2-2; V gene: TRBV2; CDR3 protein: CASRTGVNTGELFF
CDR3 length: 15; J gene: TRBJ1-2; V gene: TRBV6-6; CDR3 protein: CASDFGQGNSHGYTF
CDR3 length: 14; J gene: TRBJ1-5; V gene: TRBV6-1; CDR3 protein: CASTLRQGNQPQHF
CDR3 length: 15; J gene: TRBJ1-6; V gene: TRBV10-3; CDR3 protein: CAISYEQGSNSPLHF
CDR3 length: 12; J gene: TRBJ2-1; V gene: TRBV10-3; CDR3 protein: CAISPTGSEQFF
CDR3 length: 18; J gene: TRBJ1-1; V gene: TRBV4-1; CDR3 protein: CASSQGVLSRQLNTEAFF
CDR3 length: 15; J gene: TRBJ2-1; V gene: TRBV7-3; CDR3 protein: CASSTTGSSYNEQFF
CDR3 length: 14; J gene: TRBJ2-3; V gene: TRBV9; CDR3 protein: CASSVGQGGDTQYF
CDR3 length: 14; J gene: TRBJ1-1; V gene: TRBV9; CDR3 protein: CASREPGGNTEAFF
CDR3 length: 13; J gene: TRBJ1-1; V gene: TRBV27; CDR3 protein: CASSTTGYTEAFF
CDR3 length: 15; J gene: TRBJ1-4; V gene: TRBV9; CDR3 protein: CASSVGFGTVEKLFF
CDR3 length: 15; J gene: TRBJ1-4; V gene: TRBV25-1; CDR3 protein: CASRGTGITNEKLFF
CDR3 length: 16; J gene: TRBJ2-2; V gene: TRBV18; CDR3 protein: CASSPSLTSGIGELFF
CDR3 length: 14; J gene: TRBJ1-1; V gene: TRBV11-3; CDR3 protein: CASSLEAGNTEAFF
CDR3 length: 16; J gene: TRBJ1-5; V gene: TRBV4-2; CDR3 protein: CASSQEAGQGYQPQHF
CDR3 length: 11; J gene: TRBJ2-7; V gene: TRBV6-5; CDR3 protein: CASSYREEQYF
CDR3 length: 13; J gene: TRBJ1-5; V gene: TRBV28; CDR3 protein: CASLARGNQPQHF
CDR3 length: 14; J gene: TRBJ1-1; V gene: TRBV19; CDR3 protein: CASRPDRDGTEAFF
CDR3 length: 13; J gene: TRBJ2-7; V gene: TRBV6-1; CDR3 protein: CASASGTADEQYF
CDR3 length: 16; J gene: TRBJ2-1; V gene: TRBV7-8; CDR3 protein: CASSLVRGRGRNEQFF